The 16 T cell receptor beta chains reported below all come from one sample, sequenced in a study of memory B cells and T cells in multiple sclerosis. Stimulus-free culture yielded autoproliferating CFSE-dim and non-proliferating CFSE-high T cells, each sequenced separately. Roughly 5x10^7 CFSE-labeled PBMCs were cultured six to eight days unstimulated, then replicate wells were pooled. The antigens these receptors bind are not known. The repertoire was sequenced with immunoSEQ multiplex PCR; TCRdb's copy has only in-frame clones and lacks some. The profile shows about 46,000 clones, roughly 82% of them singletons. Sequenced sample: PBMCs from blood kept in culture. All receptors derive from a human donor with multiple sclerosis.

The genes are TRBV4-3 and TRBJ1-5; TRBD1 aligns across 9 bases. Trimming removed 4 bases from V and 0 bases from J; junction bases left unmatched: 4. The CDR3 is made up of 16 amino acids. The germline V gene encodes CDR1 LGHNA and CDR2 YSLEER. In nucleotides, the CDR3 is TGCGCCAGCAGCCCGGACAGGGGTCTTAGCAATCAGCCCCAGCATTTT. Its translation: CASSPDRGLSNQPQHF.

The chain uses TRBV7-9 and TRBJ2-1; D is unclear. Germline V lookup: CDR1 SEHNR, CDR2 FQNEAQ (reference sequence). CDR3 length equals 13 residues. Trimming removed 1 base from V and 4 bases from J, with 5 bases in between. CDR3 sequence (DNA): TGTGCCAGCAGCTTAGAACGTTACAATGAGCAGTTCTTC. Translating gives CASSLERYNEQFF.

This chain uses TRBV10-3 with TRBJ2-7, with D possibly TRBD2 on 5 matching bases. This CDR3 spans 12 amino acids. Trimming took off 8 bases at V and 3 bases at J, with 11 bases between the two ends. The V gene's germline CDR1 is ENHRY and CDR2 SYGVKD. The DNA of the CDR3 is TGTGCCATCGCCGGGAACCTCTACGAGCAGTACTTC. This codes for CAIAGNLYEQYF.

This chain joins TRBV4-1 and TRBJ1-2, with 9 bases identical to TRBD1. CDR3 size: 16 residues. Per the germline V gene, CDR1 is MGHRA and CDR2 is YSYEKL. V was pared by 2 bases and J by 2 bases, with 6 bases of the junction left unmatched. The CDR3 spells CASSQYSGTGNYGYTF. The CDR3 DNA sequence: TGCGCCAGCAGCCAATACTCCGGGACAGGGAACTATGGCTACACCTTC.

The chain employs TRBV27 and TRBJ1-2, with TRBD1 identical over 9 bases. The V gene end was trimmed by 3 bases and the J gene end by 4 bases; junction bases not matched to a gene: 9. Germline V gene lookup returns CDR1 MNHEY and CDR2 SMNVEV (reference sequence). The CDR3 runs to 16 residues. The CDR3 loop is CASSLGRGTGSYGYTF. The CDR3 DNA is TGTGCCAGCAGTTTGGGACGGGGGACAGGGAGCTATGGCTACACCTTC.

V is TRBV7-9 and J is TRBJ2-6; D is possibly TRBD1 (5 bases). The CDR3 is 16 amino acids. Per the germline V gene, CDR1 is SEHNR and CDR2 is FQNEAQ (reference sequence). Trimming took off 4 bases at V and 2 bases at J, with 12 bases between the two ends. The CDR3 loop is CASSYQRGTGANVLTF. CDR3 nucleotides: TGTGCCAGCAGCTACCAAAGGGGCACTGGGGCCAACGTCCTGACTTTC.

This sequence joins TRBV19 and TRBJ2-3, with D perhaps TRBD2 (6 bases). The germline V and J ends were trimmed by 3 bases and 6 bases, with 16 bases remaining between them. Germline V gene lookup returns CDR1 LNHDA and CDR2 SQIVND (reference sequence). This CDR3 spans 15 amino acids. The CDR3 spells CASSMRRGEGDTQYF. DNA of the CDR3: TGTGCCAGTAGTATGCGGCGGGGTGAGGGGGATACGCAGTATTTT.

This clone was detected a few times. The chain has TRBV30 and TRBJ1-2, with 8 bases fitting TRBD1. Trimming removed 3 bases from V and 8 bases from J; junction bases left unmatched: 8. Per the germline V gene, CDR1 is GTSNPN and CDR2 is SVGIG (reference sequence). This CDR3 region has 13 residues. This CDR3 reads CAWSRDRPRGYTF. CDR3 bases: TGTGCCTGGAGCCGGGACAGGCCGCGAGGCTACACCTTC.

This sequence joins TRBV4-3 and TRBJ2-7; the D is unclear. The CDR3 totals 14 residues. The germline CDR1 and CDR2 sequences are LGHNA and YSLEER. With 1 base removed from V and 7 bases from J, the gap between germline ends came to 14 bases. The CDR3 spells CASSQGEPSGEQYF. CDR3 DNA sequence: TGCGCCAGCAGCCAAGGGGAACCCTCCGGGGAGCAGTACTTC.

This sequence joins TRBV7-9 and TRBJ1-3; D is possibly TRBD1 (5 bases). The germline CDR1 and CDR2 sequences are SEHNR and FQNEAQ (reference sequence). This CDR3 spans 18 amino acids. The V and J ends lost 1 base and 0 bases respectively, with 16 bases between them. The DNA for the CDR3 is TGTGCCAGCAGCTTAGTGTTAGGGGACGGCCTCTCTGGAAACACCATATATTTT. Translated, it gives CASSLVLGDGLSGNTIYF.

J is TRBJ1-4 and V is TRBV9; 10 bases line up with TRBD1. After removal of 4 bases from V and 8 bases from J, the junction contained 8 bases not matched to a gene. Germline lookup yields CDR1 SGDLS and CDR2 YYNGEE. The CDR3 is 15 amino acids. The CDR3: CASSRWGTGDEKLFF. The CDR3 DNA reads as TGTGCCAGCAGCAGATGGGGGACAGGGGACGAAAAACTGTTTTTT.

V gene TRBV6-5 combines with J gene TRBJ2-7, with D maybe TRBD1 (5 bases). The CDR3 is made up of 14 amino acids. The germline gives CDR1 MNHEY, CDR2 SVGAGI. Trimming removed 0 bases at V and 4 bases at J, with 10 bases between. The CDR3 coding sequence is TGTGCCAGCAGTTACTCACCCAGGGCGTACGAGCAGTACTTC. Its protein is CASSYSPRAYEQYF.

V gene TRBV7-9 combines with J gene TRBJ2-3; D not certain. Between the trimmed V and J ends, which lost 2 bases and 5 bases, there was a span of 11 bases. Germline assignment: CDR1 SEHNR and CDR2 FQNEAQ (reference sequence). This CDR3 is 14 amino acids long. CDR3 DNA: TGTGCCAGCAGCTTAAGGGATAGGGTAGATACGCAGTATTTT. Residues: CASSLRDRVDTQYF.

The rearrangement uses TRBV5-4 and TRBJ1-1, with 7 bases aligning to TRBD1. Germline trimming cut 0 bases from V and 5 bases from J; bases unmatched to any gene: 4. Germline CDR1 and CDR2: SGHNT and YYREEE (reference sequence). The CDR3 runs to 14 residues. CDR3 DNA sequence: TGTGCCAGCAGCTTGGGGGCAGGGGGAACTGAAGCTTTCTTT. Translation gives CASSLGAGGTEAFF.

This clone was counted once. The V call is TRBV2, the J call TRBJ1-1; 8 bases line up with TRBD1. Germline loops: CDR1 SNHLY, CDR2 FYNNEI. This CDR3 has 13 amino acids. Unmatched junction bases numbered 10, after V lost 6 bases and J lost 10 bases. Written as DNA, the CDR3 is TGTGCCAGCAGCGACGGACAGGGAGTTGTAGCTTTCTTT. Its protein product is CASSDGQGVVAFF. The variable domain in full, completed from reference TRBV2 and TRBJ1-1, reads EPEVTQTPSHQVTQMGQEVILRCVPISNHLYFYWYRQILGQKVEFLVSFYNNEISEKSEIFDDQFSVERPDGSNFTLKIRSTKLEDSAMYFCASSDGQGVVAFFGQGTRLTVV.

Concerning this clone: An end of the junction does not agree with germline; a read error may underlie this. V gene TRBV27 combines with J gene TRBJ1-1; 9 nucleotides align to TRBD1. This CDR3 comprises 20 residues. Germline V gives CDR1 MNHEY, CDR2 SMNVEV (reference sequence). The CDR3 DNA reads as TGTGTCAGCAGTTCCTCAAAGTGGCTCGGGACAGGGATTCCGAACACTGAAGCTTTCTTT. Its translation: CVSSSSKWLGTGIPNTEAFF.